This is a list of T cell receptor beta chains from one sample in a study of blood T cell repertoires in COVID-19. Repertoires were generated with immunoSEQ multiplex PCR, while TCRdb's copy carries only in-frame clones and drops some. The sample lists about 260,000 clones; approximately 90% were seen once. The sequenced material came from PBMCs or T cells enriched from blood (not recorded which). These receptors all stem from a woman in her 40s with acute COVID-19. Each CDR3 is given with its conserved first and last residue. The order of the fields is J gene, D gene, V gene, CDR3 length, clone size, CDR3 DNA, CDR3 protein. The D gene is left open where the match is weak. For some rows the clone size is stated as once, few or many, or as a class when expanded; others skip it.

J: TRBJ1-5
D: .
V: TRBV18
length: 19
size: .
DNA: TGTGCCAGCTCACCACGTGGGGGTGCGGGGCCTTATAGCAATCAGCCCCAGCATTTT
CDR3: CASSPRGGAGPYSNQPQHF

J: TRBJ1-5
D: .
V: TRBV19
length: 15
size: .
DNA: TGTGCCAGTAGTATGTCGGGAGGGGTGAATCAGCCCCAGCATTTT
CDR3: CASSMSGGVNQPQHF

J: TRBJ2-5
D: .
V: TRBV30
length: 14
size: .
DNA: TGTGCCTGGAGTGGACCTAATCCAGGAGAGACCCAGTACTTC
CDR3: CAWSGPNPGETQYF

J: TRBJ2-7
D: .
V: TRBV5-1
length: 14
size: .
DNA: TGCGCCAGCAGCTTGGGGGCAGGGTTCTACGAGCAGTACTTC
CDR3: CASSLGAGFYEQYF

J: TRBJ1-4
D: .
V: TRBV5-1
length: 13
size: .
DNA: TGCGCCAGCAGCTTGACAGGGTCCGAAAAACTGTTTTTT
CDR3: CASSLTGSEKLFF

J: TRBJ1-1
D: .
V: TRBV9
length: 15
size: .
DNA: TGTGCCAGCAGCGTAGGACCAGGGCTAGTCACTGAAGCTTTCTTT
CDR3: CASSVGPGLVTEAFF

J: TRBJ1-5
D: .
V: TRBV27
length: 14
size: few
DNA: TGTGCCAGCAGTTCACGTAGCAGCAATCAGCCCCAGCATTTT
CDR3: CASSSRSSNQPQHF

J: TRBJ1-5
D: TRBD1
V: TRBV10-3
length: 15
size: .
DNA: TGTGCCATCGCCCAGGACAGGGACCTAAATCAGCCCCAGCATTTT
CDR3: CAIAQDRDLNQPQHF

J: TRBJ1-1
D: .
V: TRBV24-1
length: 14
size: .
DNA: TGTGCCACCAGTGGGGGGCGTCAGAACACTGAAGCTTTCTTT
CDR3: CATSGGRQNTEAFF

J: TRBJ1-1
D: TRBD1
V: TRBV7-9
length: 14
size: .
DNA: TGTGCCAGCAGCTTTACAGGGGCGAACACTGAAGCTTTCTTT
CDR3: CASSFTGANTEAFF

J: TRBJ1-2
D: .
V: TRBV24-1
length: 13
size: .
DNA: TGTGCCACCAGTGAGTCGACTTCCTATGGCTACACCTTC
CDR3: CATSESTSYGYTF

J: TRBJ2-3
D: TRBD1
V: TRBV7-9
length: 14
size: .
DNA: TGTGCCAGCAGCGAGAAGGGGGCGTCAGATACGCAGTATTTT
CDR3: CASSEKGASDTQYF

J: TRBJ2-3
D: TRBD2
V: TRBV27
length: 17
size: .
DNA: TGTGCCAGCAGTCCCGGACTAGCGGGAGGTTACACAGATACGCAGTATTTT
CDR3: CASSPGLAGGYTDTQYF

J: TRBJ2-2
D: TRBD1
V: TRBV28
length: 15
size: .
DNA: TGTGCCAGCAGTTTATACAAAACAGGGGCCGGGGAGCTGTTTTTT
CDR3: CASSLYKTGAGELFF

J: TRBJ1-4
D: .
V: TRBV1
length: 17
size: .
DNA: TGCACCAGCAGTCAGGGGACGACAGGTTCAACTAATGAAAAACTGTTTTTT
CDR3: CTSSQGTTGSTNEKLFF

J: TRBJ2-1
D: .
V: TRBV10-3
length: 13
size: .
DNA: TGTGCCATCAGGGAAAACCGGGACTTAGAGCAGTTCTTC
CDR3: CAIRENRDLEQFF

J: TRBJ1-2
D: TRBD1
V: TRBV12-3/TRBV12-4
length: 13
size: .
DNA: TGTGCCAGCAGCAGACGGACAGGGAATGGCTACACCTTC
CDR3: CASSRRTGNGYTF

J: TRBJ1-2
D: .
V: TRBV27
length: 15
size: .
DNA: TGTGCCAGCAGTTTAAGGAGGGGAACTAACTATGGCTACACCTTC
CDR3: CASSLRRGTNYGYTF

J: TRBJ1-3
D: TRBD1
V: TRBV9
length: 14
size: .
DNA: TGTGCCAGCGGAGCCGGGACAGGGGGAAACACCATATATTTT
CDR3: CASGAGTGGNTIYF

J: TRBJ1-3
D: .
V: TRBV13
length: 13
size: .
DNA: TGTGCCATACAAAGGCAGGGGGGAAACACCATATATTTT
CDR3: CAIQRQGGNTIYF

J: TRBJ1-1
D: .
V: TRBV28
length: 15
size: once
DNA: TGTGCCAGCAGTTTACCTGGGGGCAGGAACACTGAAGCTTTCTTT
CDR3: CASSLPGGRNTEAFF

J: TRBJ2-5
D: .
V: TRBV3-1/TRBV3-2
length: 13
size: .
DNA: TGTGCCAGCAGCCAAGTTAGTATCGAGACCCAGTACTTC
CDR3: CASSQVSIETQYF

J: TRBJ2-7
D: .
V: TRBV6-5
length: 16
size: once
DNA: TGTGCCAGCAGTTACTCGAGCACGGGAGCAGGCTACGAGCAGTACTTC
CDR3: CASSYSSTGAGYEQYF

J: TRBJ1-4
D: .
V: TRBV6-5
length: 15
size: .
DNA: TGTGCCAGCAGTTACGGCGGGGCGCCTAATGAAAAACTGTTTTTT
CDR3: CASSYGGAPNEKLFF

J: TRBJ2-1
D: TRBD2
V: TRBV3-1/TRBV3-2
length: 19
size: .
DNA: TGTGCCAGCAGCCAATCAGGACTAGCGGGCGGCGACCCGTACAATGAGCAGTTCTTC
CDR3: CASSQSGLAGGDPYNEQFF

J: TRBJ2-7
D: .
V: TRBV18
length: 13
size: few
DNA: TGTGCCAGCTCACCCAAGGTCCAGGGCGAGCAGTACTTC
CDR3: CASSPKVQGEQYF

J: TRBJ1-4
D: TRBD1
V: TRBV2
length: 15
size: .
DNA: TGTGCCAGCAGCCCCGACAGGGGGCAGGTCGAAAAACTGTTTTTT
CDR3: CASSPDRGQVEKLFF

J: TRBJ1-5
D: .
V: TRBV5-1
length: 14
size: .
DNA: TGCGCCAGCAGCTTCACGGCAGGGGATCAGCCCCAGCATTTT
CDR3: CASSFTAGDQPQHF

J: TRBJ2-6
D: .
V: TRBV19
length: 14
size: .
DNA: TGTGCCAGTAGTGAGGGCTCTGGGGCCAACGTCCTGACTTTC
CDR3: CASSEGSGANVLTF

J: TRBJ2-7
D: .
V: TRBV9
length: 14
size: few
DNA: TGTGCCAGCAGCGTTCTTCCGGGTATTTACGAGCAGTACTTC
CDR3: CASSVLPGIYEQYF

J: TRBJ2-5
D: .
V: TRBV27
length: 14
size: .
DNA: TGTGCCAGCAGACATACCGGGCTTCGGGGGACCCAGTACTTC
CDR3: CASRHTGLRGTQYF

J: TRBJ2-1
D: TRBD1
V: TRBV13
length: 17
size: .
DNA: TGTGCCAGCAGCTCATCCGCAGGGGGCTTGGAATACAATGAGCAGTTCTTC
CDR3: CASSSSAGGLEYNEQFF

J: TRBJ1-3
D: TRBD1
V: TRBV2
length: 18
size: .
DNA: TGTGCCAGCAGTGGATTTAAACCCGGACAGGGAAGTGGAAACACCATATATTTT
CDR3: CASSGFKPGQGSGNTIYF

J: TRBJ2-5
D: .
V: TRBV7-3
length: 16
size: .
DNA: TGTGCCAGCAGCTTAACGCCGCATTTTGAGGGAGAGACCCAGTACTTC
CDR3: CASSLTPHFEGETQYF

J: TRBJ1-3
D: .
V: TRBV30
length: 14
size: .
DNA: TGTGCCTGGAGTGCTGCCTACTCTGGAAACACCATATATTTT
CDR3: CAWSAAYSGNTIYF

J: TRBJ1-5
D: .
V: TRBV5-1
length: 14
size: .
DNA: TGCGCCAGCAGCTTGGGGGGGCCTGGTCAGCCCCAGCATTTT
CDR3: CASSLGGPGQPQHF

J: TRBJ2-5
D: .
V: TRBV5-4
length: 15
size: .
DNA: TGTGCCAGCAGCTCCTGGCAGGGAACCCTTCAGACCCAGTACTTC
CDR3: CASSSWQGTLQTQYF

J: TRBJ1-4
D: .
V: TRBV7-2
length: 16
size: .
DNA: TGTGCCAGCAGCGAACTCCCAGGGACAACTAATGAAAAACTGTTTTTT
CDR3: CASSELPGTTNEKLFF

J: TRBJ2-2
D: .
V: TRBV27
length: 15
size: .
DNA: TGTGCCACCGCACACAGGGGAGGCCGGACCGGGGAGCTGTTTTTT
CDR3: CATAHRGGRTGELFF

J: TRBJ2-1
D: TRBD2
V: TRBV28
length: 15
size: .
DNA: TGTGCCAGCGGCTCACTAGCGGAGCGCTACAATGAGCAGTTCTTC
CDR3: CASGSLAERYNEQFF

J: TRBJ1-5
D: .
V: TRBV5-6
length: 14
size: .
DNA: TGTGCCAGCGGCTCCAGCGGGGGAAGTCAGCCCCAGCATTTT
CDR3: CASGSSGGSQPQHF

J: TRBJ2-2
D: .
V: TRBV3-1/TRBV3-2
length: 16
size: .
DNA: TGTGCCAGCAGCCAAGGAGCAGGGGCGAACACCGGGGAGCTGTTTTTT
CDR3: CASSQGAGANTGELFF

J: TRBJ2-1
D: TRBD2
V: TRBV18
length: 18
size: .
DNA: TGTGCCAGCTCACCGACCTTTAGCGGGAGGGCCAGGTACAATGAGCAGTTCTTC
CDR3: CASSPTFSGRARYNEQFF

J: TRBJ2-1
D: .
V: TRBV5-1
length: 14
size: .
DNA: TGCGCCAGCAGTTCGACGCCGGGCTACAATGAGCAGTTCTTC
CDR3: CASSSTPGYNEQFF

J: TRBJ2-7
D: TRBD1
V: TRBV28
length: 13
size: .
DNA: TGTGCCAGCGCGCTGGGACAGTCCTACGAGCAGTACTTC
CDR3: CASALGQSYEQYF

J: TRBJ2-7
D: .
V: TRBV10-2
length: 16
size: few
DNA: TGCGCCAGCGGCGACAGGACTAGCAGGGGGGCCTACGAGCAGTACTTC
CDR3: CASGDRTSRGAYEQYF

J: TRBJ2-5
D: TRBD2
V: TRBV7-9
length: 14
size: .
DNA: TGTGCCAGCAGCTTGATAGCGGGGGTAGAGACCCAGTACTTC
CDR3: CASSLIAGVETQYF

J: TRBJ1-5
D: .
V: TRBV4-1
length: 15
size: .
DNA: TGCGCCAGCAGCCAAGCTCGGCAGGGCCCCAACCTTCAGCATTTT
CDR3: CASSQARQGPNLQHF

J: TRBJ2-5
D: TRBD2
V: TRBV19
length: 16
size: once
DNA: TGTGCCAGTAGTATTACTCGAGCGGGACTCTCAGAGACCCAGTACTTC
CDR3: CASSITRAGLSETQYF

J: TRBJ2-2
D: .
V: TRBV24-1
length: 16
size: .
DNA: TGTGCCACCAGTGGGGACCGGGAGTTGAACACCGGGGAGCTGTTTTTT
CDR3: CATSGDRELNTGELFF